The 8 T cell receptor beta chains listed next were all sequenced from one sample in a study of somatic reversion in DOCK8 deficiency. One-step amplicon PCR with EuroClonality-NGS primers amplified TRB from about 100 ng genomic DNA. TCRdb reanalysed the multiplex PCR reads using MiXCR and keeps one entry per CDR3 protein. The sample yields over 250 distinct CDR3 sequences, roughly 27% seen once. The sample comprised blood. The receptors come from a human donor with DOCK8 deficiency.

In its sample, this clonotype ranks as medium-sized (0.01 to 0.1%). The V call is TRBV5-6, the J call TRBJ2-4; D not resolved. The CDR3 sequence is 17 residues long. CDR1 is SGHDT, CDR2 YYEEEE, per germline. Trimming took 0 bases from V and 0 from J, leaving 13 bases between them. CDR3 region: CASSLADWVLAKNIQYF. The CDR3 DNA is TGTGCCAGCAGCTTGGCCGACTGGGTCCTAGCCAAAAACATTCAGTACTTC. Using reference TRBV5-6 and TRBJ2-4 for the parts outside the CDR3, the full variable domain is DAGVTQSPTHLIKTRGQQVTLRCSPKSGHDTVSWYQQALGQGPQFIFQYYEEEERQRGNFPDRFSGHQFPNYSSELNVNALLLGDSALYLCASSLADWVLAKNIQYFGAGTRLSVL.

This clonotype is termed large. The V call is TRBV5-6, the J call TRBJ1-1; unclear D gene. CDR1 is SGHDT, CDR2 YYEEEE, per germline. Trimming took 0 bases from V and 6 from J, leaving 3 bases between them. The CDR3 is 11 amino acids. The CDR3 DNA is TGTGCCAGCAGCTTGGCCTCTGAAGCTTTCTTT. It encodes CASSLASEAFF.

This clonotype was recorded a few times. The rearrangement joins TRBV10-3 to TRBJ1-2; possible D gene TRBD1, 6 bases. The CDR3 is made up of 13 amino acids. Trimming stripped 3 bases from V and 4 bases from J, with 9 bases between. Germline V gene sequence: CDR1 ENHRY, CDR2 SYGVKD. The CDR3 coding sequence is TGTGCCATCAGTGACAAAGGGGGCTATGGCTACACCTTC. Translated, it gives CAISDKGGYGYTF.

In regard to this clonotype: Compared with germline, one end of the junction differs, possibly owing to a read error. The chain employs TRBV10-3 and TRBJ1-4; D gene ambiguous. Germline CDR1 reads ENHRY; CDR2 reads SYGVKD. This CDR3 spans 14 amino acids. CDR3 loop: CAISVEEFNEKLFF. The CDR3 bases are TGTGCCATCAGTGTTGAGGAGTTCAATGAGAAACTGTTTTTT.

This chain links TRBV5-6 with TRBJ1-1; 7 positions match TRBD1. V trimming: 7 bases; J trimming: 1 base; junction bases outside the gene matches: 4. Germline loops: CDR1 SGHDT, CDR2 YYEEEE. The CDR3 length is 13 residues. CDR3 sequence (DNA): TGTGCCAGCTCCGGGACAGCGAACACTGAAGCTTTCTTT. Protein sequence: CASSGTANTEAFF.

V usage is TRBV21-1 and J usage is TRBJ1-6. TRBV21-1 is deemed a pseudogene. CDR3 length: 19 residues. The CDR3 DNA follows: TGTGCCAGCAGCGGTACGACGGGGGGACTGTACTCCTATAATTCACCCCTCCACTTT. Residues: CASSGTTGGLYSYNSPLHF.

By sample fraction, this clonotype is medium-sized. V gene TRBV12-3 or TRBV12-4 combines with J gene TRBJ1-1, with TRBD1 matching over 7 bases. J lost 1 base, V lost 5 bases, and 4 bases had no gene match. The CDR3 is 14 amino acids. The CDR3 protein is CASSLGTENTEAFF. CDR3 in DNA: TGTGCCAGCAGTCTTGGGACAGAGAACACTGAAGCTTTCTTT.

As concerns this clonotype: It may be a read error: a sequence one base away is much more abundant. The rearrangement joins TRBV20-1 to TRBJ1-2; D perhaps matches TRBD1 (6 bases). This CDR3 is 15 amino acids long. The V gene lost 0 bases and the J gene lost 4 bases, with 15 bases spanning the gap. Germline V gene sequence: CDR1 DFQATT, CDR2 SNEGSKA (reference sequence). CDR3 sequence (DNA): TGCAGTGCTAGAGACCTCCCGACAGGATCCTATGGCTACACCTTC. Protein product: CSARDLPTGSYGYTF.